This T cell receptor beta chain was recorded in a study of naive and memory T cell subsets. Study observations and caveats: From naive to CM, EM and EMRA, diversity decreased and Gini increased.

This clonotype came up many times. Its matching antigen is unknown. The beta constant-region primer was an equimolar mix of two oligonucleotides covering TRBC1 and TRBC2. A 12-nucleotide UMI and the SP2 primer were added to the cDNA 3' end by oligonucleotide ligation. MiXCR, run by TCRdb on the UMI-ligation and nested PCR reads, gives a single entry per CDR3 protein. The table records tens of thousands of distinct CDR3 sequences, less than 15% of them present only once. V lost 4 bases and J lost 1, with 17 bases in between. The CDR3 loop spans 17 amino acids. Germline-derived CDR1 and CDR2 are SGHVS and FQNEAQ.

Sequenced sample: effector memory CD4+ T cells from blood. Subset specified: effector memory, CD45RA- CD27-. The chain carries TRBV7-8 and TRBJ2-1, with D perhaps TRBD2 (5 bases). The TCR was taken from a human donor in good health. DNA of the CDR3: TGTGCCAGCAGCTCTGACAATAGCGTGTCATCCTACAATGAGCAGTTCTTC. Its protein is CASSSDNSVSSYNEQFF.